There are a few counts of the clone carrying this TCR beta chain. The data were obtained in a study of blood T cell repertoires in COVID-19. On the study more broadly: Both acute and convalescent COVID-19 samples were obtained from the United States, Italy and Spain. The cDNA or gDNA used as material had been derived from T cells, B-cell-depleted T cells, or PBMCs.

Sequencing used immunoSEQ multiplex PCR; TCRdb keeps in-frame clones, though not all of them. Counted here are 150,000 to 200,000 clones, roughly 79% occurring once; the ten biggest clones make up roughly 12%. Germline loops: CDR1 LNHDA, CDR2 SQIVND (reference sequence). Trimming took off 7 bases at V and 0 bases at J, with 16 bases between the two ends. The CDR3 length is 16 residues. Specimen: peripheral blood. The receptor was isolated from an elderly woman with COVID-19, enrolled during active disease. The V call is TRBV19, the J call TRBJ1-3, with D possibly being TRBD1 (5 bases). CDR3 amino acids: CASMKRGPHSGNTIYF. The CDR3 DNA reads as TGTGCCAGTATGAAGCGGGGACCGCACTCTGGAAACACCATATATTTT.